This TCR beta chain stems from a study of control samples from healthy donors and cancer patients. This clone occurred a few times. Produced via immunoSEQ multiplex PCR; TCRdb's table is partial and in-frame only. This table holds some 120,000 clones, more than 70% found once. The clonotype was recovered from a man between 60 and 70 years old in good health. Sequencing used blood.

This CDR3 reads CASSYSGVLNTGELFF. The DNA for the CDR3 is TGTGCCAGCAGTTACTCGGGGGTACTGAACACCGGGGAGCTGTTTTTT. This chain joins TRBV6-5 and TRBJ2-2; D possibly matches TRBD1 or TRBD2 (5 bases each). V lost 0 bases to trimming and J lost 1 base, with 9 bases between them. The germline CDR1 and CDR2 sequences are MNHEY and SVGAGI. This CDR3 comprises 16 residues.